Included here is one T cell receptor beta chain sequence, with context. What it binds is not known. CDR3 size: 15 residues. After removal of 7 bases from V and 5 bases from J, the junction contained 12 bases not matched to a gene. Per germline, CDR1 SQVTM and CDR2 ANQGSEA. Once RNA had been extracted, it was reverse transcribed into cDNA to act as the sequencing template. Using immunoSEQ multiplex PCR, the repertoire was profiled, and TCRdb retains in-frame clones only, with some absent. The repertoire includes about 220,000 clones, more than 45% of them detected once, and about 1.4% sits in the top ten. This specimen belongs to a study of CD8+ T cells in alopecia areata. Broader study findings: Scalp repertoires also include resident alphabeta T cells from normal skin.

Treatment here: oral pan-JAK inhibitor, 5-10 mg twice daily. Specimen: CD4+ T cells sorted from blood, collected at week 4, from a patient treated with tofacitinib. The rearrangement joins TRBV29-1 to TRBJ2-7; the match to TRBD1 covers 12 bases. The TCR comes from a human donor with alopecia areata. CDR3 region: CSAEEPGQGADEQYF. The DNA of the CDR3 is TGCAGCGCCGAAGAGCCGGGACAGGGGGCCGACGAGCAGTACTTC.